The present entry profiles one T cell receptor beta chain with its context. Its target is unknown. A far larger clone is off by one base, so a read error is likely. This sample stems from a study of shared clonotypes between healthy human individuals. The authors' processing: With immunoSEQ giving junction-only sequences and no quality scores, filtering differed. TCRdb's copy holds only in-frame clones and misses some; the assay was immunoSEQ multiplex PCR. V, J and clone size are taken as reported in that table, and D and trimming were inferred from the DNA itself. The top ten clones hold around 12% of a sample with about half a million clones, about 74% of them seen once. V was cut by 3 bases and J by 0 bases, with 6 bases left in between. Germline assignment: CDR1 MNHEY and CDR2 SMNVEV (reference sequence). This CDR3 has 14 residues. Study results and caveats: Measured sharing among donors was expected to vary with sequencing depth. The diversity represented, both genetic and in exposure history, was limited by few donors.

The chain has TRBV27 and TRBJ2-1; no clear D. The receptor comes from a middle-aged woman in good health. Some clones in this sample may be carry-over from other donors' samples. Material for sequencing was PBMCs. CDR3 bases: TGTGCCAGCAGTTTTCTGAGCTCCTACAATGAGCAGTTCTTC. It is translated as CASSFLSSYNEQFF.